One sample yielded the 12 T cell receptor beta chains listed below, sequenced in a study of vaccination effects on CD4 cells after COVID-19. The table came from immunoSEQ multiplex PCR; TCRdb's copy has only in-frame clones and leaves some out. The sample contains 20,000 to 30,000 clones, approximately 80% of which appear only once. Before any sequencing was done, the ViraFEST assay used viral peptide pools to expand antigen-specific CD4+ T cells. The culture ran for about eleven days before CD4+ T cells were isolated. Among the vaccine recipients, none had a prior SARS-CoV-2 infection, and nucleocapsid antibodies were negative. These receptors are not linked to any known antigen. This specimen was CD4+ T cells from PBMCs cultured with HCoV-NL63 spike peptides, taken before COVID-19 vaccination. The receptors come from a human donor who received a COVID-19 vaccine.

This clone has only a few counts. The chain has TRBV18 and TRBJ2-5; 8 bases align to TRBD1. The germline gives CDR1 KGHSH, CDR2 LQKENI. The CDR3 has 17 amino acids. After removal of 3 bases from V and 1 base from J, the junction contained 10 bases not matched to a gene. CDR3 amino acids: CASSPPGGRGPQETQYF. CDR3 coding DNA: TGTGCCAGCTCACCCCCTGGGGGCAGGGGGCCCCAAGAGACCCAGTACTTC.

The rearrangement joins TRBV15 to TRBJ2-7, with D possibly TRBD1 on 6 matching bases. The CDR3 spans 13 residues. Germline values: CDR1 LNHNV, CDR2 YYDKDF (reference sequence). V was shortened by 0 bases and J by 9 bases, with 12 bases between the two germline ends. CDR3 sequence reads: CATSRDLQGGQYF. The CDR3 nucleotides are TGTGCCACCAGCAGAGATCTACAGGGTGGGCAGTACTTC. Using reference TRBV15 and TRBJ2-7 for the parts outside the CDR3, the full variable domain is DAMVIQNPRYQVTQFGKPVTLSCSQTLNHNVMYWYQQKSSQAPKLLFHYYDKDFNNEADTPDNFQSRRPNTSFCFLDIRSPGLGDTAMYLCATSRDLQGGQYFGPGTRLTVT.

V gene TRBV3-1 (or the pseudogene TRBV3-2) combines with J gene TRBJ1-1; unclear D gene. The germline V gene has CDR1 LGHDT and CDR2 YNNKEL (reference sequence). The V and J ends lost 1 base and 5 bases respectively, with 26 bases between them. The CDR3 is 19 amino acids. CDR3 DNA: TGTGCCAGCAGCCAAGGGATCTTACAGAAGACCAGGCGGGGAACTGAAGCTTTCTTT. Amino acid sequence: CASSQGILQKTRRGTEAFF.

The rearrangement uses TRBV6-4 and TRBJ2-7; TRBD2 aligns across 11 bases. The CDR3 spans 15 residues. CDR1 and CDR2 (germline): MRHNA, SNTAGT. V lost 6 bases to trimming and J lost 0 bases; unmatched junction nucleotides: 4. The chain's CDR3 is CASSPTSGSSYEQYF. CDR3 bases: TGTGCCAGCAGCCCTACTAGCGGGAGCTCCTACGAGCAGTACTTC.

The rearrangement uses TRBV5-1 and TRBJ1-2; 8 positions match TRBD1. The junction had 9 bases not matched to a gene; V was cut back by 5 bases and J by 6 bases. The CDR3 sequence is 14 residues long. CDR1 SGHRS and CDR2 YFSETQ come from the germline V gene. As DNA, the CDR3 is TGCGCCAGCAGTCGCGGACAGGGTGTGGATGGCTACACCTTC. This sequence encodes CASSRGQGVDGYTF. The complete variable domain, with remaining parts taken from reference TRBV5-1 and TRBJ1-2, reads KAGVTQTPRYLIKTRGQQVTLSCSPISGHRSVSWYQQTPGQGLQFLFEYFSETQRNKGNFPGRFSGRQFSNSRSEMNVSTLELGDSALYLCASSRGQGVDGYTFGSGTRLTVV.

The chain links TRBV24-1 to TRBJ2-7; 9 bases are shared with TRBD1. CDR1 KGHDR and CDR2 SFDVKD come from the germline V gene. Trimming took 6 bases from V and 1 from J; bases not matched to a gene: 15. This CDR3 is built from 18 residues. The CDR3 DNA reads TGTGCCACCAGTTCCCTAGGCTCCGGGACAGGGAAATCCTACGAGCAGTACTTC. It specifies CATSSLGSGTGKSYEQYF.

The chain carries TRBV18 and TRBJ2-2; D remains ambiguous. Looked up from germline, CDR1 is KGHSH and CDR2 is LQKENI. V lost 2 bases and J lost 6, with 4 bases in between. The CDR3 length is 12 residues. CDR3 coding DNA: TGTGCCAGCTCACCATTTGCCGGGGAGCTGTTTTTT. Translation: CASSPFAGELFF.

This rearrangement joins TRBV7-9 to TRBJ2-2, with D possibly TRBD1 on 6 matching bases. The V gene's germline CDR1 is SEHNR and CDR2 FQNEAQ (reference sequence). Trimming shortened V by 2 bases and J by 5 bases, and 9 bases separated the two germline ends. This CDR3 is built from 14 residues. Here the CDR3 DNA reads TGTGCCAGCAGCTTATCCGGGACAACCGGGGAGCTGTTTTTT. Translation: CASSLSGTTGELFF.

J is TRBJ1-1 and V is TRBV18; D is undetermined. Germline lookup yields CDR1 KGHSH and CDR2 LQKENI. This CDR3 comprises 14 residues. Trimming stripped 1 base from V and 0 bases from J, with 6 bases between. CDR3 DNA sequence: TGTGCCAGCTCACCACAGGTTATGAACACTGAAGCTTTCTTT. The encoded protein is CASSPQVMNTEAFF.

The chain is built from TRBV11-2 and TRBJ1-4; perhaps TRBD1 as D (5 bases). The CDR3 consists of 12 residues. The V gene lost 5 bases and the J gene lost 16 bases, with 17 bases spanning the gap. Germline lookup yields CDR1 SGHAT and CDR2 FQNNGV. CDR3 bases: TGTGCCAGCAGCCGAGGGGCCCTAGACCCGTTTTTT. It codes for CASSRGALDPFF.

The chain recombines TRBV13 with TRBJ2-5; 8 bases are a match to TRBD1. CDR3 size: 14 residues. The junction had 4 bases not matched to a gene; V was cut back by 2 bases and J by 5 bases. CDR1 and CDR2 from the germline V gene are PRHDT and FYEKMQ (reference sequence). CDR3 in DNA: TGTGCCAGCAGCTTAAGACAGGGGCTGGAGACCCAGTACTTC. Amino acids: CASSLRQGLETQYF.

The V gene is TRBV11-2, the J gene TRBJ2-7; 7 nucleotides line up with TRBD1. J gave up 2 bases and V 5 bases, and 15 bases lay outside the gene matches. This CDR3 region has 17 residues. The germline V gene has CDR1 SGHAT and CDR2 FQNNGV. The CDR3 region is CASSPINRGKSPYEQYF. The CDR3, as DNA: TGTGCCAGCAGCCCGATAAACAGGGGAAAGAGCCCCTACGAGCAGTACTTC.